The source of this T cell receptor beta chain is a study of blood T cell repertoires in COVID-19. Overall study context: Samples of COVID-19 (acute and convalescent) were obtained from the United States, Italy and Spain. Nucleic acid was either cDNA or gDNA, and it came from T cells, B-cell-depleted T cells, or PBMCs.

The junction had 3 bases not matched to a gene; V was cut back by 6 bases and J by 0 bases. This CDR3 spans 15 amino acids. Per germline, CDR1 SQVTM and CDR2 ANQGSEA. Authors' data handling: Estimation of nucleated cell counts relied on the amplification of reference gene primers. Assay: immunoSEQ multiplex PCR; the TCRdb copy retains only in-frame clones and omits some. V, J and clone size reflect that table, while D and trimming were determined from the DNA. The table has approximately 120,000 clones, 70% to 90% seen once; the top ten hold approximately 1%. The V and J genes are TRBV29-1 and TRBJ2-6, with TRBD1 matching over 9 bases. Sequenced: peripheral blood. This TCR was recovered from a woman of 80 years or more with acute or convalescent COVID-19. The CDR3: CSVGTGNSGANVLTF. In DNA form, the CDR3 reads TGCAGCGTCGGGACAGGGAACTCTGGGGCCAACGTCCTGACTTTC.